This TCR beta chain was documented in a study of T cell changes during pregnancy in multiple sclerosis (dated by TCRdb to the late 2010s). The study in broad terms: The study looked at changes in the T cell repertoire across pregnancy in women with multiple sclerosis.

Library prep was done by the immunoSEQ multiplex PCR assay. What TCRdb holds here is the immuneACCESS table cut down to in-frame rearrangements. Part of the clones is not present; checked against another copy, under half of the missing clones reflect an unresolved V gene, and the others are unexplained. The sample contains around 75,000 clones, 90% to 95% of them found a single time. Roughly 0.3% of the sample comes from the top ten. This clone was seen just once. Its binding antigen is unknown. No base qualities exist here, and no much larger clone lies one base off it. The germline V gene gives CDR1 as SGHNT and CDR2 as YENEEA. Trimming leaves V shorter by 7 bases and J shorter by 1 base, with the junction holding 10 bases beyond the gene matches. The CDR3, cysteine through phenylalanine, is 16 amino acids long. Kept here is only the CDR3 DNA, which spans 48 bases and is read in frame from base 1.

The clonotype comes from a female donor in good health, enrolled as a control in a pregnancy study. In this chain, TRBV11-3 is recombined with TRBJ2-1, with 7 bases matching TRBD2. Sequencing used CD4+ T cells from peripheral blood mononuclear cells, obtained in the third trimester of pregnancy. The sequenced DNA is TGTGCCAGCAACTTGGGGGGGGGACTATCCTACAATGAGCAGTTCTTC. The resulting protein is CASNLGGGLSYNEQFF.